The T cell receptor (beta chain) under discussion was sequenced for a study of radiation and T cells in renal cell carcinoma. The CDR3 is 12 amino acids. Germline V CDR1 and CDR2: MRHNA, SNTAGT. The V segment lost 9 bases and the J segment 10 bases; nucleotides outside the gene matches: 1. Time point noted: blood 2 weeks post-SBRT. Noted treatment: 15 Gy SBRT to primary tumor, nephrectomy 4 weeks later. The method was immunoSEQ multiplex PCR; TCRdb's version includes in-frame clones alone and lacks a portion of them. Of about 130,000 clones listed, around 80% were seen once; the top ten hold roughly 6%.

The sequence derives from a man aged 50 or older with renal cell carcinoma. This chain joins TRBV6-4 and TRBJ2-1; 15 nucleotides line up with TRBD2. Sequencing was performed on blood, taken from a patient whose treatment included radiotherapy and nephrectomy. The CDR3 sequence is CASGLAGGEQFF. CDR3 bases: TGTGCCAGTGGACTAGCGGGAGGGGAGCAGTTCTTC.